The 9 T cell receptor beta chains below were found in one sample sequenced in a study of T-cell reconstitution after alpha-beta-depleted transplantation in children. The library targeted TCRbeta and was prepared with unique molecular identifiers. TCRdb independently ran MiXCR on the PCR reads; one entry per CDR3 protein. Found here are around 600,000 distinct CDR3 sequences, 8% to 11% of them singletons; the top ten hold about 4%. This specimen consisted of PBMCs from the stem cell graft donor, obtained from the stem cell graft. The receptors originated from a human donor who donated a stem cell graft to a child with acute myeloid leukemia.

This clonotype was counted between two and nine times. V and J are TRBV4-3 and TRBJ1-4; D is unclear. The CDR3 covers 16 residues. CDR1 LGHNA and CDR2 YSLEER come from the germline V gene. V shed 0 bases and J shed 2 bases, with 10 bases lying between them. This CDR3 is CASSQESGWTNEKLFF. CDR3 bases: TGCGCCAGCAGCCAAGAGTCGGGGTGGACTAATGAAAAACTGTTTTTT.

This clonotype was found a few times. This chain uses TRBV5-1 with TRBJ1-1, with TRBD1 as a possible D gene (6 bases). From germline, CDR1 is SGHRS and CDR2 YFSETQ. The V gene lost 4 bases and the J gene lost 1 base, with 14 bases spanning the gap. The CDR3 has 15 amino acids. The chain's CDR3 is CASSPQAQGNTEAFF. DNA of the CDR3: TGCGCCAGCAGCCCCCAGGCACAGGGGAACACTGAAGCTTTCTTT.

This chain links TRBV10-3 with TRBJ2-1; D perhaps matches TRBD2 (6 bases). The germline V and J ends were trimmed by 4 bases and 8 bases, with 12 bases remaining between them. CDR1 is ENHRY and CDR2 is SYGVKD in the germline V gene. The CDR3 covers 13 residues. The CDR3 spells CAISGTTSDEQFF. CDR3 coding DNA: TGTGCCATCAGTGGGACTACCTCGGATGAGCAGTTCTTC.

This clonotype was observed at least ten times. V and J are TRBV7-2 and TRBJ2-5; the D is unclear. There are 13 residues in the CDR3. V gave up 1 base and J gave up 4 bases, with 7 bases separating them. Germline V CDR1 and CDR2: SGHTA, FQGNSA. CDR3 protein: CASSLERGETQYF. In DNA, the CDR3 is TGTGCCAGCAGCTTAGAAAGAGGAGAGACCCAGTACTTC.

The CDR3 bases are TGTGCCTGGGGGAACTCTGGGGCCAACGTCCTGACTTTC. Translating gives CAWGNSGANVLTF. V and J are TRBV30 and TRBJ2-6; D is unclear. From germline, CDR1 is GTSNPN and CDR2 SVGIG (reference sequence). V was clipped by 5 bases and J by 0 bases, with 5 bases between them. The CDR3 is 13 amino acids.

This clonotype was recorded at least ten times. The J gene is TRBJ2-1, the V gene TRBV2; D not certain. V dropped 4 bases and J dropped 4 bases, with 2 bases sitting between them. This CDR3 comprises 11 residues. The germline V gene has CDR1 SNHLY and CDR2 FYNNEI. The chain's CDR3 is CASSGYNEQFF. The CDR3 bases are TGTGCCAGCAGTGGATACAATGAGCAGTTCTTC.

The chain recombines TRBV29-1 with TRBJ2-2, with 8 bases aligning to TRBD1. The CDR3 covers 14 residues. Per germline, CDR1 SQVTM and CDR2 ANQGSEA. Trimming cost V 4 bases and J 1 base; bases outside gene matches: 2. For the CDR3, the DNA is TGCAGCGTTGCCGGGACAGGGAACACCGGGGAGCTGTTTTTT. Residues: CSVAGTGNTGELFF.

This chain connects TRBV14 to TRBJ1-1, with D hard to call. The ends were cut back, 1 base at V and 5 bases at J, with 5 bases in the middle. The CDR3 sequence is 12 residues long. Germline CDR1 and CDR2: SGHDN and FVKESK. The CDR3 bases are TGTGCCAGCAGCCAAGTCGGAACTGAAGCTTTCTTT. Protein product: CASSQVGTEAFF.

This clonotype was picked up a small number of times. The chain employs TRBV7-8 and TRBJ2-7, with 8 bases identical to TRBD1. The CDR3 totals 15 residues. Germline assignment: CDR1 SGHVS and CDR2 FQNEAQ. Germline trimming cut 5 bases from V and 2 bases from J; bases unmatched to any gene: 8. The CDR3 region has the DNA TGTGCCAGCAGCCCCGACAGGGGACCCACCTACGAGCAGTACTTC. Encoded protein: CASSPDRGPTYEQYF.